One sample yielded the 32 T cell receptor beta chains listed below, sequenced in a study of Tregs in tolerant kidney transplant recipients. The table came from immunoSEQ multiplex PCR; TCRdb's copy has only in-frame clones and leaves some out. Of more than 90,000 clones in the sample, roughly nine tenths were seen once. Sequenced material: CD4+ T cells from blood. The receptor source for this set is a human donor in good health.

V usage is TRBV5-1 and J usage is TRBJ2-5, with TRBD2 identical over 9 bases. The germline V gene has CDR1 SGHRS and CDR2 YFSETQ. With 0 bases clipped from V and 2 bases from J, the junction kept 5 bases outside the gene matches. The CDR3 runs 16 residues. The CDR3 loop is CASSLASGGFQETQYF. The CDR3 DNA reads TGCGCCAGCAGCTTGGCAAGCGGGGGGTTTCAAGAGACCCAGTACTTC.

The chain couples TRBV15 to TRBJ1-5; TRBD1 matches at 7 bases. The CDR3 spans 14 residues. J lost 7 bases, V lost 3 bases, and 6 bases had no gene match. Germline V gene sequence: CDR1 LNHNV, CDR2 YYDKDF (reference sequence). In DNA form, the CDR3 reads TGTGCCACCAGCAGCGCTAACAGGGGCCAGCCCCAGCATTTT. This translates into CATSSANRGQPQHF.

The rearrangement links TRBV7-9 to TRBJ1-1, with 8 bases identical to TRBD1. CDR1 and CDR2 from the germline V gene are SEHNR and FQNEAQ (reference sequence). Trimming cost V 0 bases and J 4 bases; bases outside gene matches: 1. CDR3 length: 14 amino acids. CDR3 nucleotides: TGTGCCAGCAGCTTAGCAACAGGGGGCACTGAAGCTTTCTTT. It yields the protein CASSLATGGTEAFF. The whole variable domain, remainder taken from reference TRBV7-9 and TRBJ1-1, is DTGVSQNPRHKITKRGQNVTFRCDPISEHNRLYWYRQTLGQGPEFLTYFQNEAQLEKSRLLSDRFSAERPKGSFSTLEIQRTEQGDSAMYLCASSLATGGTEAFFGQGTRLTVV.

This rearrangement joins TRBV18 to TRBJ1-5; the D gene is possibly TRBD1 (6 bases). The CDR3 runs 17 residues. Trimming took off 3 bases at V and 3 bases at J, with 18 bases between the two ends. Germline V lookup: CDR1 KGHSH, CDR2 LQKENI. The CDR3 DNA reads as TGTGCCAGCTCACCCGACGGAGCAGGGGTAATCAATCAGCCCCAGCATTTT. It translates to CASSPDGAGVINQPQHF.

The chain combines TRBV18 with TRBJ1-1; perhaps TRBD1 as D (5 bases). The CDR3 has 15 amino acids. Germline V gene data show CDR1 as KGHSH and CDR2 as LQKENI. Between the trimmed V and J ends, which lost 2 bases and 1 base, there was a span of 11 bases. For the CDR3, the DNA is TGTGCCAGCTCACCATATACAGGACAGAACACTGAAGCTTTCTTT. Its translation is CASSPYTGQNTEAFF.

This chain uses TRBV2 with TRBJ2-5; 7 bases align to TRBD1. The CDR3 spans 13 residues. From germline, CDR1 is SNHLY and CDR2 FYNNEI. V was pared by 9 bases and J by 1 base, with 5 bases of the junction left unmatched. In DNA, the CDR3 is TGTGCCAGTGGGGGACAGACCCAAGAGACCCAGTACTTC. Residues: CASGGQTQETQYF.

V usage is TRBV6-6 and J usage is TRBJ1-2, with 8 positions matching TRBD1. CDR3 length: 15 amino acids. Per the germline V gene, CDR1 is MNHNY and CDR2 is SVGAGI (reference sequence). The J segment lost 8 bases and the V segment lost 0 bases, leaving 8 bases of the junction unmatched. The CDR3 loop reads CASSYSGQGARGYTF. CDR3 DNA: TGTGCCAGCAGTTACTCTGGGCAGGGGGCACGAGGCTACACCTTC.

This clone was observed a handful of times. The rearrangement links TRBV30 to TRBJ1-3, with a tentative D call TRBD1 (5 bases). V was shortened by 0 bases and J by 6 bases, with 9 bases between the two germline ends. CDR1 is GTSNPN, CDR2 SVGIG, per germline (reference sequence). The CDR3 is made up of 13 amino acids. CDR3 bases: TGTGCCTGGAGTGTGACAGAGGCAAACACCATATATTTT. This codes for CAWSVTEANTIYF.

The chain recombines TRBV4-1 with TRBJ1-1; TRBD1 agrees at 10 bases. The J segment lost 2 bases and the V segment lost 3 bases, leaving 3 bases of the junction unmatched. Per the germline V gene, CDR1 is MGHRA and CDR2 is YSYEKL. This CDR3 has 15 amino acids. The CDR3 is CASSQGTGVNTEAFF. The CDR3, as DNA: TGCGCCAGCAGCCAGGGGACAGGGGTTAACACTGAAGCTTTCTTT.

This chain links TRBV6-6 with TRBJ2-2, with D tentatively TRBD2 (6 bases). In germline, CDR1 is MNHNY, CDR2 SVGAGI (reference sequence). V was clipped by 6 bases and J by 4 bases, with 12 bases between them. There are 14 residues in the CDR3. CDR3 sequence reads: CASREGYSTGELFF. The DNA for the CDR3 is TGTGCCAGCAGGGAGGGCTATTCCACCGGGGAGCTGTTTTTT.

The V and J genes are TRBV6-1 and TRBJ2-1; TRBD2 aligns across 9 bases. CDR3 length equals 16 residues. Trimming removed 2 bases from V and 3 bases from J; junction bases left unmatched: 5. CDR1 and CDR2 (germline): MNHNS, SASEGT. DNA for the CDR3: TGTGCCAGCAGTGAATATAGCGGGGGATTCTACAATGAGCAGTTCTTC. Its protein is CASSEYSGGFYNEQFF.

A remark on this clone: An end of the junction differs from the germline gene, which may be a read error. The chain combines TRBV6-1 with TRBJ2-5; D perhaps matches TRBD2 (6 bases). This CDR3 region has 12 residues. Germline lookup yields CDR1 MNHNS and CDR2 SASEGT. The CDR3 loop reads CASSDAPGLRNF. The CDR3, as DNA: TGTGCCAGCAGTGATGCCCCGGGACTCCGAAACTTC.

The J gene is TRBJ2-3, the V gene TRBV4-2, with TRBD2 matching over 9 bases. CDR3 length equals 20 residues. Trimming cost V 0 bases and J 3 bases; bases outside gene matches: 16. Germline V CDR1 and CDR2: LGHNA, YNFKEQ. CDR3 sequence: CASSQDRGLVGTSSTDTQYF. The CDR3 DNA reads as TGTGCCAGCAGCCAAGATCGGGGCTTGGTCGGGACTAGCTCAACAGATACGCAGTATTTT.

The V and J genes are TRBV5-1 and TRBJ1-4, with a weak D call TRBD1 (6 bases). Germline lookup yields CDR1 SGHRS and CDR2 YFSETQ. Trimming removed 5 bases at V and 6 bases at J, with 14 bases between. The CDR3 extends over 14 amino acids. This CDR3 is CASRRGGGDEKLFF. The DNA of the CDR3 is TGCGCCAGCAGACGTGGTGGGGGCGATGAAAAACTGTTTTTT.

The genes are TRBV9 and TRBJ1-1; D unclear. V lost 2 bases and J lost 3, with 11 bases in between. The CDR3 is 14 residues long. Germline values: CDR1 SGDLS, CDR2 YYNGEE. The DNA for the CDR3 is TGTGCCAGCAGCGTGGACGGCGGGTACACTGAAGCTTTCTTT. Protein product: CASSVDGGYTEAFF.

V gene TRBV13 combines with J gene TRBJ2-7; 11 nucleotides line up with TRBD2. V lost 5 bases, J lost 2 bases, and 8 bases stayed unmatched. The CDR3 length is 16 residues. The V gene's germline CDR1 is PRHDT and CDR2 FYEKMQ (reference sequence). The CDR3 loop reads CASSPLETSGTYEQYF. DNA for the CDR3: TGTGCCAGCAGCCCCCTTGAGACTAGCGGGACCTACGAGCAGTACTTC.

The chain joins TRBV10-3 to TRBJ2-3; TRBD2 matches at 11 bases. From germline, CDR1 is ENHRY and CDR2 SYGVKD. V lost 5 bases, J lost 4 bases, and 8 bases stayed unmatched. The CDR3 sequence is 16 residues long. CDR3 protein: CAISPLAGGPADTQYF. The CDR3 nucleotides read TGTGCCATCAGTCCATTAGCGGGGGGGCCCGCAGATACGCAGTATTTT.

The chain joins TRBV9 to TRBJ2-7; TRBD1 matches at 9 bases. J gave up 2 bases and V 4 bases, and 7 bases lay outside the gene matches. Germline V gene sequence: CDR1 SGDLS, CDR2 YYNGEE. CDR3 size: 15 residues. DNA for the CDR3: TGTGCCAGCAGCTTCCGGGACAGGGCCGCCTACGAGCAGTACTTC. Amino acid sequence: CASSFRDRAAYEQYF. The full variable domain, completed using reference TRBV9 and TRBJ2-7, is DSGVTQTPKHLITATGQRVTLRCSPRSGDLSVYWYQQSLDQGLQFLIQYYNGEERAKGNILERFSAQQFPDLHSELNLSSLELGDSALYFCASSFRDRAAYEQYFGPGTRLTVT.

This clone was observed a few times. This same CDR3 is encoded by further DNA sequences in the sample. This chain connects TRBV7-9 to TRBJ2-7; D unresolved. Germline values: CDR1 SEHNR, CDR2 FQNEAQ (reference sequence). V was shortened by 1 base and J by 4 bases, with 5 bases between the two germline ends. This CDR3 comprises 12 residues. CDR3 DNA sequence: TGTGCCAGCAGCTTAGGCGTGTACGAGCAGTACTTC. Translating gives CASSLGVYEQYF.

J is TRBJ1-1 and V is TRBV9; D ambiguous. CDR1 SGDLS and CDR2 YYNGEE come from the germline V gene. The CDR3 extends over 14 amino acids. Deletions cut 3 bases from V and 10 bases from J, with 19 bases between. The CDR3: CASSASDRKGGAFF. CDR3 nucleotides: TGTGCCAGCAGCGCCAGCGACCGGAAAGGCGGAGCTTTCTTT. Full variable domain (rest looked up from reference TRBV9 and TRBJ1-1): DSGVTQTPKHLITATGQRVTLRCSPRSGDLSVYWYQQSLDQGLQFLIQYYNGEERAKGNILERFSAQQFPDLHSELNLSSLELGDSALYFCASSASDRKGGAFFGQGTRLTVV.

The chain uses TRBV29-1 and TRBJ1-2, with a possible D match to TRBD1 (5 bases). This CDR3 has 12 amino acids. The germline V and J ends were trimmed by 0 bases and 7 bases, with 9 bases remaining between them. Germline assignment: CDR1 SQVTM and CDR2 ANQGSEA. The CDR3 coding sequence is TGCAGCGTTGAAGACGGGGGGGTTGGCTACACCTTC. It encodes CSVEDGGVGYTF.

This rearrangement joins TRBV6-1 to TRBJ1-2, with D hard to call. Trimming took 5 bases from V and 2 from J, leaving 15 bases between them. The V gene's germline CDR1 is MNHNS and CDR2 SASEGT. The CDR3 extends over 15 amino acids. In nucleotides, the CDR3 is TGTGCCAGCAGTTGGCGTAGACACCCCAACTATGGCTACACCTTC. This sequence encodes CASSWRRHPNYGYTF.

This rearrangement joins TRBV6-1 to TRBJ1-2; a possible D gene is TRBD1 (6 bases). The V end lost 5 bases, the J end lost 6 bases, and 13 bases lay between the germline ends. CDR1 and CDR2 (germline): MNHNS, SASEGT. The CDR3 spans 13 residues. The CDR3 region has the DNA TGTGCCAGCAGTCGCAGGGGTGGCGATGGCTACACCTTC. Its translation: CASSRRGGDGYTF.

The V and J genes are TRBV15 and TRBJ2-2; 7 bases line up with TRBD2. This CDR3 comprises 15 residues. Germline CDR1 reads LNHNV; CDR2 reads YYDKDF (reference sequence). V lost 3 bases and J lost 1; bases outside the gene matches: 2. CDR3 amino acids: CATSRWEGNTGELFF. The CDR3 nucleotides are TGTGCCACCAGCAGGTGGGAGGGGAACACCGGGGAGCTGTTTTTT.

V and J are TRBV7-2 and TRBJ2-7; D call uncertain. Trimming removed 3 bases from V and 2 bases from J, with 8 bases in between. CDR1 and CDR2 (germline): SGHTA, FQGNSA. The CDR3 length is 13 residues. This chain's CDR3 is CASSFLQAYEQYF. In nucleotides, the CDR3 is TGTGCCAGCAGCTTCCTTCAAGCCTACGAGCAGTACTTC.

This clone was observed once. The chain couples TRBV9 to TRBJ2-7, with D possibly matching TRBD1 (6 bases). Germline loops: CDR1 SGDLS, CDR2 YYNGEE. This CDR3 contains 15 residues. The ends were cut back, 0 bases at V and 6 bases at J, with 16 bases in the middle. In nucleotides, the CDR3 is TGTGCCAGCAGCGTAGAGCACAGGGCGTCAAGCGAGCAGTACTTC. It is translated as CASSVEHRASSEQYF.

V is TRBV7-8 and J is TRBJ2-4; 7 nucleotides line up with TRBD1. This CDR3 contains 16 residues. V shed 5 bases and J 2 bases; nucleotides not matched to a gene: 9. Germline V gene lookup returns CDR1 SGHVS and CDR2 FQNEAQ. The CDR3 is CASSPTLTGSKNIQYF. CDR3 DNA sequence: TGTGCCAGCAGCCCGACCCTGACAGGGTCCAAAAACATTCAGTACTTC.

V gene TRBV4-2 combines with J gene TRBJ1-2, with a weak D call TRBD1 (5 bases). The CDR3 spans 16 residues. Per germline, CDR1 LGHNA and CDR2 YNFKEQ. V lost 2 bases, J lost 2 bases, and 15 bases lay in between. The CDR3 sequence is CASSQKQAQWNYGYTF. CDR3 DNA sequence: TGTGCCAGCAGCCAAAAACAGGCCCAATGGAACTATGGCTACACCTTC.

The DNA of the CDR3 is TGTGCCAGCTCACCATTCAGGGAGGCCTACGAGCAGTACTTC. The encoded protein is CASSPFREAYEQYF. The chain employs TRBV18 and TRBJ2-7, with a weak D call TRBD2 (6 bases). The CDR3 is 14 residues long. The V end was cut by 2 bases, the J end by 2 bases, with 10 bases between. CDR1 KGHSH and CDR2 LQKENI come from the germline V gene.

V is TRBV6-5 and J is TRBJ1-5; TRBD1 aligns across 10 bases. Germline CDR1 is MNHEY and CDR2 is SVGAGI. This CDR3 has 13 residues. Trimming removed 6 bases from V and 7 bases from J; junction bases left unmatched: 3. CDR3 amino acids: CASSGQGGQPQHF. The CDR3 DNA reads as TGTGCCAGCAGCGGACAGGGGGGGCAGCCCCAGCATTTT.

This rearrangement joins TRBV19 to TRBJ2-7; D perhaps matches TRBD2 (6 bases). Germline-derived CDR1 and CDR2 are LNHDA and SQIVND (reference sequence). The CDR3 length is 15 residues. V shed 5 bases and J shed 8 bases, with 22 bases lying between them. The CDR3 nucleotides are TGTGCCAGTAGTCCGGGAGAACGGGGCCTAACCAAGCAGTACTTC. Its translation is CASSPGERGLTKQYF.

The chain links TRBV2 to TRBJ2-3; 9 bases agree with TRBD2. J gave up 0 bases and V 11 bases, and 12 bases lay outside the gene matches. The CDR3 length is 16 residues. Germline-derived CDR1 and CDR2 are SNHLY and FYNNEI. The CDR3 coding sequence is TGTGCCGGAATACTAGCGGGTGGGGATAGCACAGATACGCAGTATTTT. Amino acid sequence: CAGILAGGDSTDTQYF.